This T cell receptor (beta chain) comes out of a study of shared clonotypes between healthy human individuals. Study-wide context: Each donor had three CD4 naive, three CD4 memory, two CD8 naive and one CD8 memory plate. General study findings and limits: Sequencing depth was predicted to influence how clonotypes are shared among donors. When naive CD4 clonotypes were compared across several donors, about 4.9% were shared.

Profiling relied on immunoSEQ multiplex PCR, and the TCRdb table lists in-frame clones only, not all of them. The sample has about 2.1 million clones, 93% seen once; the top ten hold roughly 1.7%. Note on this clone: Its specificity is not known.

V was clipped by 2 bases and J by 5 bases, with 7 bases between them. Germline lookup yields CDR1 KGHSH and CDR2 LQKENI. This CDR3 has 12 residues. Naive CD8 cells were CD45RO-negative, positively selected for CCR7, excluding terminally differentiated effector memory CD45RA+ cells. Material for sequencing was naive CD8+ T cells from PBMCs. V and J are TRBV18 and TRBJ2-7; D is perhaps TRBD2 (6 bases). This receptor was identified in a man aged 18-30 years in good health. Some clones in this sample may be carry-over from other donors' samples. The CDR3 sequence is CASSPGGHEQYF. CDR3 DNA sequence: TGTGCCAGCTCACCAGGAGGGCACGAGCAGTACTTC.